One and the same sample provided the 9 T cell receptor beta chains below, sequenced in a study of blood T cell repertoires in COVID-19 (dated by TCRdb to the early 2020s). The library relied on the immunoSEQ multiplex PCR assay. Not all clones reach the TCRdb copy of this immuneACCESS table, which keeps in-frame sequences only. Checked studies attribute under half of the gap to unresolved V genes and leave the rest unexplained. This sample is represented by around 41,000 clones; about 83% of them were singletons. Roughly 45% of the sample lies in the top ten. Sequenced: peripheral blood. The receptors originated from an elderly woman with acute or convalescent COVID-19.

The CDR3 DNA sequence: TGTGCCATCAGTGGACCTAACAGGGGTTATGGCTACACCTTC. Residues: CAISGPNRGYGYTF. The rearrangement joins TRBV10-3 to TRBJ1-2, with 7 positions matching TRBD1. Germline lookup yields CDR1 ENHRY and CDR2 SYGVKD. Trimming took 4 bases from V and 5 from J; bases not matched to a gene: 7. The CDR3 is 14 amino acids.

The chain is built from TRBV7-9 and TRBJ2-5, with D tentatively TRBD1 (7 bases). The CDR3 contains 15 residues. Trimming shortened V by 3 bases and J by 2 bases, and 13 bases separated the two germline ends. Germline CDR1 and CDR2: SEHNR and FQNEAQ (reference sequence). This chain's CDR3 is CASSFPRGRQETQYF. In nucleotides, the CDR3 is TGTGCCAGCAGCTTCCCCAGGGGGAGGCAAGAGACCCAGTACTTC.

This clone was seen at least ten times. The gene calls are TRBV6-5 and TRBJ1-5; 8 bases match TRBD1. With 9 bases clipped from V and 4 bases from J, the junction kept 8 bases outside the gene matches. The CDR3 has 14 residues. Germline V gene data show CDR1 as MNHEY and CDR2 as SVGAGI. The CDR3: CARLVGQGNQPQHF. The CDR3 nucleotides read TGTGCCAGACTTGTCGGACAGGGAAATCAGCCCCAGCATTTT.

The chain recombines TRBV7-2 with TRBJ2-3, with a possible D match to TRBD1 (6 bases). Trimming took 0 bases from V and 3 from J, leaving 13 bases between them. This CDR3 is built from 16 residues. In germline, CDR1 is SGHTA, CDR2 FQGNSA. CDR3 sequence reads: CASSLAQQGGTDTQYF. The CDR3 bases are TGTGCCAGCAGCTTAGCGCAACAGGGTGGAACAGATACGCAGTATTTT.

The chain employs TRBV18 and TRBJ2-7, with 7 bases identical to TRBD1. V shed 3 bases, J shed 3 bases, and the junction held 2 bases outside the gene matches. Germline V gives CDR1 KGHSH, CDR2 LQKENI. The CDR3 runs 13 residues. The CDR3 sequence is CASSPQGDYEQYF. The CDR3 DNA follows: TGTGCCAGCTCACCTCAGGGGGACTACGAGCAGTACTTC.

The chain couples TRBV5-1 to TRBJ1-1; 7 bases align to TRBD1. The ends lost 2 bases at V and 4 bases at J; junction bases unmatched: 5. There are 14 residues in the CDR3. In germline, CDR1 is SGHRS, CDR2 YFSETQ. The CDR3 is CASSLGGGFTEAFF. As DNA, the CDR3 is TGCGCCAGCAGCTTAGGGGGCGGGTTCACTGAAGCTTTCTTT.

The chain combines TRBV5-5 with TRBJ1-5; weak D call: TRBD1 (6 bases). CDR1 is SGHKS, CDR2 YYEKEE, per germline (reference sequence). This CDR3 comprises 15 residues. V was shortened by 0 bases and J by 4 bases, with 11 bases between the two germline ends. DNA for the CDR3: TGTGCCAGCAGCTTGGCAGGGGTCTCAAATCAGCCCCAGCATTTT. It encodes CASSLAGVSNQPQHF.

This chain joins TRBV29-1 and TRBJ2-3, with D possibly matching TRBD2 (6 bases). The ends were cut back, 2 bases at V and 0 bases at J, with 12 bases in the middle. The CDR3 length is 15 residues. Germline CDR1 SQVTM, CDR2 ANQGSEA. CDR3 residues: CSVETVLASTDTQYF. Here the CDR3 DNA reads TGCAGCGTTGAAACAGTACTAGCCAGCACAGATACGCAGTATTTT.

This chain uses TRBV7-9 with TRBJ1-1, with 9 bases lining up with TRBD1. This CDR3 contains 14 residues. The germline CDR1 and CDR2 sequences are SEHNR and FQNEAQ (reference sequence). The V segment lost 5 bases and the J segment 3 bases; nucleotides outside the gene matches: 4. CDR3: CASSRQGGYTEAFF. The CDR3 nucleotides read TGTGCCAGCAGCCGACAGGGGGGGTACACTGAAGCTTTCTTT.